These 31 T cell receptor beta chains were all obtained from the same sample, sequenced in a study of Ad26.COV2.S vaccination and SARS-CoV-2 variants. TCRdb keeps only in-frame clones here, not all; method: immunoSEQ multiplex PCR. The sample contains fewer than 900,000 clones, roughly 90% of which appear only once. Treatment specified: 15 to 20 received Ad26.COV2.S at low or high dose, single or two shots; several received placebo; per-sample allocation not given. Day 63 after the first vaccine or placebo injection was the time point for sampling. This specimen consisted of peripheral blood, obtained in a trial of Ad26.COV2.S vaccine versus placebo. Receptors originate from a person aged 18-65 years who received the Ad26.COV2.S COVID-19 vaccine or a placebo.

A few counts support this clone. The chain employs TRBV18 and TRBJ2-3; D uncertain. Between the trimmed V and J ends, which lost 6 bases and 0 bases, there was a span of 13 bases. Germline CDR1 and CDR2: KGHSH and LQKENI. This CDR3 comprises 15 residues. The CDR3 sequence is CASSGRVLSTDTQYF. The CDR3 coding sequence is TGTGCCAGCTCCGGTCGGGTGCTCAGCACAGATACGCAGTATTTT.

This chain joins TRBV5-1 and TRBJ2-2; D may be TRBD2 (5 bases). Per the germline V gene, CDR1 is SGHRS and CDR2 is YFSETQ. CDR3 size: 14 residues. Trimming shortened V by 8 bases and J by 7 bases, and 18 bases separated the two germline ends. The CDR3 loop is CASRGQDAGGELFF. CDR3 sequence (DNA): TGCGCCAGTCGAGGGCAGGACGCGGGCGGGGAGCTGTTTTTT. The variable domain in full, completed from reference TRBV5-1 and TRBJ2-2, reads KAGVTQTPRYLIKTRGQQVTLSCSPISGHRSVSWYQQTPGQGLQFLFEYFSETQRNKGNFPGRFSGRQFSNSRSEMNVSTLELGDSALYLCASRGQDAGGELFFGEGSRLTVL.

The chain couples TRBV7-2 to TRBJ1-2; weak D call: TRBD1 (5 bases). V lost 3 bases, J lost 8 bases, and 19 bases lay in between. CDR1 is SGHTA and CDR2 is FQGNSA in the germline V gene. The CDR3 sequence is 15 residues long. The CDR3 bases are TGTGCCAGCAGCTTCCGGGACGGACCTATAGGAGGCTACACCTTC. This sequence encodes CASSFRDGPIGGYTF. The complete variable domain, with remaining parts taken from reference TRBV7-2 and TRBJ1-2, reads GAGVSQSPSNKVTEKGKDVELRCDPISGHTALYWYRQSLGQGLEFLIYFQGNSAPDKSGLPSDRFSAERTGGSVSTLTIQRTQQEDSAVYLCASSFRDGPIGGYTFGSGTRLTVV.

V is TRBV27 and J is TRBJ2-1; tentative D call: TRBD2 (6 bases). With 2 bases removed from V and 10 bases from J, the gap between germline ends came to 9 bases. The CDR3 extends over 12 amino acids. Germline CDR1 reads MNHEY; CDR2 reads SMNVEV (reference sequence). Written as DNA, the CDR3 is TGTGCCAGCAGTTTACGGGGGAGAGAGCAGTTCTTC. Translation gives CASSLRGREQFF.

The chain has TRBV7-9 and TRBJ2-3; 9 nucleotides agree with TRBD2. The CDR3 totals 17 residues. Germline-derived CDR1 and CDR2 are SEHNR and FQNEAQ (reference sequence). Losses at the gene ends were 5 bases for V and 0 bases for J; bases not matched to a gene: 9. The CDR3: CASSTSGRAASTDTQYF. CDR3 nucleotide sequence: TGTGCCAGCAGCACTAGCGGGCGGGCTGCTAGCACAGATACGCAGTATTTT.

This chain joins TRBV11-2 and TRBJ2-7; weak D call: TRBD2 (6 bases). Germline V gives CDR1 SGHAT, CDR2 FQNNGV. The CDR3 runs 15 residues. V was cut by 5 bases and J by 5 bases, with 19 bases left in between. CDR3 bases: TGTGCCAGCAGCCCCGATCCAGGCGGGATGGACGAGCAGTACTTC. Its translation: CASSPDPGGMDEQYF.

This rearrangement joins TRBV9 to TRBJ2-1; D gene uncertain. CDR3 length: 11 amino acids. In germline, CDR1 is SGDLS, CDR2 YYNGEE. V was shortened by 4 bases and J by 5 bases, with 4 bases between the two germline ends. CDR3 region: CASSLDNEQFF. In nucleotides, the CDR3 is TGTGCCAGCAGCTTAGACAATGAGCAGTTCTTC.

The rearrangement uses TRBV3-1 (or the pseudogene TRBV3-2) and TRBJ1-1; perhaps TRBD1 as D (6 bases). V was clipped by 0 bases and J by 5 bases, with 10 bases between them. This CDR3 contains 14 residues. Per the germline V gene, CDR1 is LGHDT and CDR2 is YNNKEL (reference sequence). This CDR3 is CASSQEQGGTEAFF. Written as DNA, the CDR3 is TGTGCCAGCAGCCAAGAACAAGGGGGGACTGAAGCTTTCTTT.

The V call is TRBV5-4, the J call TRBJ1-2; TRBD1 is a possible D gene (6 bases). Germline-derived CDR1 and CDR2 are SGHNT and YYREEE (reference sequence). V dropped 3 bases and J dropped 6 bases, with 15 bases sitting between them. The CDR3 runs 14 residues. CDR3 loop: CASSYWGAMNGYTF. DNA of the CDR3: TGTGCCAGCAGCTATTGGGGGGCGATGAATGGCTACACCTTC.

The chain is built from TRBV3-1 (or the pseudogene TRBV3-2) and TRBJ2-3, with 7 bases that match TRBD1. The V and J ends lost 5 bases and 9 bases, in that order; junction bases with no gene match: 11. CDR3 length: 14 amino acids. Germline lookup yields CDR1 LGHDT and CDR2 YNNKEL (reference sequence). The CDR3 nucleotides are TGTGCCAGCAGCGACAGGACAGGCCGAGGAACGCAGTATTTT. Protein product: CASSDRTGRGTQYF.

The J gene is TRBJ2-2, the V gene TRBV3-1 (or the pseudogene TRBV3-2); TRBD2 aligns across 7 bases. This CDR3 is 16 amino acids long. After removal of 2 bases from V and 5 bases from J, the junction contained 8 bases not matched to a gene. Per the germline V gene, CDR1 is LGHDT and CDR2 is YNNKEL (reference sequence). The CDR3 loop is CASSQLAEGRTGELFF. DNA of the CDR3: TGTGCCAGCAGCCAACTAGCGGAGGGGAGGACCGGGGAGCTGTTTTTT.

This clone has more than one count but fewer than ten. V and J are TRBV5-6 and TRBJ2-7; TRBD2 matches 8 bases. The CDR3 length is 16 residues. Losses at the gene ends were 4 bases for V and 0 bases for J; bases not matched to a gene: 9. The germline V gene has CDR1 SGHDT and CDR2 YYEEEE. CDR3 sequence: CASSPIIAGSSYEQYF. The CDR3 coding sequence is TGTGCCAGCAGCCCGATTATAGCGGGGAGCTCCTACGAGCAGTACTTC.

The chain links TRBV30 to TRBJ2-5; D remains ambiguous. Germline V gives CDR1 GTSNPN, CDR2 SVGIG (reference sequence). Trimming removed 0 bases at V and 0 bases at J, with 11 bases between. The CDR3 length is 15 residues. The CDR3 region is CAWSVESYYQETQYF. CDR3 DNA: TGTGCCTGGAGTGTGGAAAGCTACTACCAAGAGACCCAGTACTTC.

This sequence joins TRBV3-1 (or the pseudogene TRBV3-2) and TRBJ2-2; D ambiguous. Trimming took 3 bases from V and 7 from J, leaving 3 bases between them. Germline V lookup: CDR1 LGHDT, CDR2 YNNKEL (reference sequence). The CDR3 totals 11 residues. The CDR3 here is CASSHGGELFF. CDR3 DNA sequence: TGTGCCAGCAGCCATGGCGGGGAGCTGTTTTTT.

The J gene is TRBJ2-3, the V gene TRBV4-1, with D maybe TRBD2 (5 bases). This CDR3 has 15 residues. Trimming took off 4 bases at V and 3 bases at J, with 14 bases between the two ends. Germline V CDR1 and CDR2: MGHRA, YSYEKL. The CDR3 DNA is TGCGCCAGCAGCCGACTACCGGGCGAGACAGATACGCAGTATTTT. It yields the protein CASSRLPGETDTQYF.

The rearrangement joins TRBV2 to TRBJ2-7, with 8 bases identical to TRBD1. Unmatched junction bases numbered 9, after V lost 7 bases and J lost 7 bases. The CDR3 totals 13 residues. CDR1 SNHLY and CDR2 FYNNEI come from the germline V gene. This chain's CDR3 is CASIVGQGGEQYF. In nucleotides, the CDR3 is TGTGCCAGCATCGTCGGACAGGGAGGAGAGCAGTACTTC.

This clone has a handful of counts. V is TRBV5-1 and J is TRBJ1-3; D not certain. Germline V gene data show CDR1 as SGHRS and CDR2 as YFSETQ. The V and J ends lost 0 bases and 0 bases respectively, with 7 bases between them. The CDR3 runs to 15 residues. CDR3: CASSLEAASGNTIYF. In DNA form, the CDR3 reads TGCGCCAGCAGCTTGGAGGCCGCCTCTGGAAACACCATATATTTT.

The genes are TRBV24-1 and TRBJ2-1; no clear D. CDR3 length: 13 amino acids. Germline V CDR1 and CDR2: KGHDR, SFDVKD. Trimming cost V 6 bases and J 8 bases, with 13 bases left between them. CDR3 nucleotide sequence: TGTGCCACCAGTTTTTCGACCGGCGATGAGCAGTTCTTC. Translated, it gives CATSFSTGDEQFF.

The gene calls are TRBV20-1 and TRBJ1-3; D is uncertain. The V end was cut by 5 bases, the J end by 7 bases, with 9 bases between. Germline assignment: CDR1 DFQATT and CDR2 SNEGSKA (reference sequence). This CDR3 has 11 residues. The CDR3 loop reads CSAPLGNTIYF. In DNA form, the CDR3 reads TGCAGTGCTCCCCTCGGGAACACCATATATTTT.

The V and J genes are TRBV4-1 and TRBJ2-7; 11 nucleotides align to TRBD2. Germline loops: CDR1 MGHRA, CDR2 YSYEKL. The V gene end was trimmed by 2 bases and the J gene end by 2 bases; junction bases not matched to a gene: 5. This CDR3 is 16 amino acids long. This CDR3 is CASSQTSGGQTYEQYF. Written as DNA, the CDR3 is TGCGCCAGCAGCCAAACTAGCGGGGGCCAAACCTACGAGCAGTACTTC.

V usage is TRBV7-2 and J usage is TRBJ1-2, with 7 bases aligning to TRBD1. CDR1 is SGHTA, CDR2 FQGNSA, per germline. V dropped 0 bases and J dropped 6; count of bases not matched to a gene: 7. The CDR3 has 15 residues. The CDR3 reads CASSLAWDSANGYTF. The CDR3 region has the DNA TGTGCCAGCAGCTTAGCTTGGGACAGTGCAAATGGCTACACCTTC.

This clone showed up just once. The rearrangement uses TRBV6-2 or TRBV6-3 and TRBJ2-7, with D tentatively TRBD2 (5 bases). CDR1 and CDR2 from the germline V gene are MNHEY and SVGEGT. The CDR3 is made up of 13 amino acids. V lost 5 bases and J 3 bases, leaving 11 bases between the germline ends. In DNA form, the CDR3 reads TGTGCCAGCAGTAGAACGGGAATCTACGAGCAGTACTTC. Protein sequence: CASSRTGIYEQYF.

This sequence joins TRBV2 and TRBJ1-2; 7 nucleotides align to TRBD1. There are 16 residues in the CDR3. Germline CDR1 and CDR2: SNHLY and FYNNEI. The ends lost 5 bases at V and 0 bases at J; junction bases unmatched: 9. CDR3 amino acids: CASSKTRDRSNYGYTF. As DNA, the CDR3 is TGTGCCAGCAGTAAAACTCGGGACAGATCTAACTATGGCTACACCTTC.

The chain couples TRBV5-6 to TRBJ1-1, with no clear D. The CDR3 sequence is 14 residues long. V was clipped by 4 bases and J by 2 bases, with 12 bases between them. Germline assignment: CDR1 SGHDT and CDR2 YYEEEE. This chain's CDR3 is CASSPPAGNTEAFF. CDR3 coding DNA: TGTGCCAGCAGCCCCCCGGCAGGTAACACTGAAGCTTTCTTT.

The chain joins TRBV4-3 to TRBJ1-1, with D unresolved. The CDR3 has 15 residues. The germline V and J ends were trimmed by 1 base and 3 bases, with 12 bases remaining between them. The V gene's germline CDR1 is LGHNA and CDR2 YSLEER. This CDR3 is CASSQGLFSDTEAFF. The CDR3 coding sequence is TGCGCCAGCAGCCAAGGGCTGTTCTCGGACACTGAAGCTTTCTTT.

This CDR3 is CASSAGTGKDEQYF. The CDR3 DNA sequence: TGCGCCAGCAGCGCCGGGACAGGGAAGGACGAGCAGTACTTC. The J gene is TRBJ2-7, the V gene TRBV10-1; TRBD1 agrees at 9 bases. The V segment lost 6 bases and the J segment 5 bases; nucleotides outside the gene matches: 8. Germline CDR1 is WNHNN and CDR2 is SYGVQD (reference sequence). The length of the CDR3 is 14 residues.

As DNA, the CDR3 is TGTGCCAGTAGTGTATACACAGGGGTGAACACTGAAGCTTTCTTT. Residues: CASSVYTGVNTEAFF. The gene calls are TRBV19 and TRBJ1-1, with 7 bases fitting TRBD1. The length of the CDR3 is 15 residues. CDR1 and CDR2 (germline): LNHDA, SQIVND (reference sequence). V shed 5 bases and J 0 bases; nucleotides not matched to a gene: 6. The full variable domain, in which reference TRBV19 and TRBJ1-1 provide the parts outside the CDR3, is DGGITQSPKYLFRKEGQNVTLSCEQNLNHDAMYWYRQDPGQGLRLIYYSQIVNDFQKGDIAEGYSVSREKKESFPLTVTSAQKNPTAFYLCASSVYTGVNTEAFFGQGTRLTVV.

The chain is built from TRBV2 and TRBJ1-6; 9 positions match TRBD1. V shed 6 bases, J shed 7 bases, and the junction held 4 bases outside the gene matches. Germline V lookup: CDR1 SNHLY, CDR2 FYNNEI. The CDR3 is 14 residues long. The CDR3 DNA reads TGTGCCAGCAGAAGGACAGGGGAAAATTCACCCCTCCACTTT. This translates into CASRRTGENSPLHF.

This chain joins TRBV7-2 and TRBJ2-1; a possible D gene is TRBD2 (5 bases). The CDR3 is made up of 16 amino acids. Germline V gene sequence: CDR1 SGHTA, CDR2 FQGNSA. The V end was cut by 5 bases, the J end by 9 bases, with 23 bases between. CDR3: CASSHQTLAPWSEQFF. The CDR3 DNA reads TGTGCCAGCAGCCACCAGACTCTAGCTCCCTGGAGTGAGCAGTTCTTC.

V and J are TRBV6-2 or TRBV6-3 and TRBJ2-1, with TRBD2 matching 15 bases. The CDR3 runs 20 residues. CDR1 and CDR2 from the germline V gene are MNHEY and SVGEGT. J was trimmed by 0 bases and V by 1 base; bases with no gene match: 7. DNA for the CDR3: TGTGCCAGCAGTTACTTACCGGGACTAGCGGGGGGTCTCTCCTACAATGAGCAGTTCTTC. Translated, it gives CASSYLPGLAGGLSYNEQFF.

The chain links TRBV11-2 to TRBJ2-2; 8 nucleotides line up with TRBD2. Germline CDR1 is SGHAT and CDR2 is FQNNGV. The trim removed 5 bases at V and 8 bases at J, leaving 7 bases unmatched. The CDR3 extends over 14 amino acids. The CDR3 DNA sequence: TGTGCCAGCAGCGAGGGACTAGTTAGGGGGGAGCTGTTTTTT. Protein product: CASSEGLVRGELFF.